Listed below are T cell receptor beta chains from one sample, sequenced in a study of blood T cell repertoires in COVID-19. Assay: immunoSEQ multiplex PCR; the TCRdb copy retains only in-frame clones and omits some. The sample shows over 250,000 clones, about 89% of them seen only once. Input material: peripheral blood. The source is a man aged 50 to 59 with acute or convalescent COVID-19. Each CDR3 is given with its conserved first and last residue. D genes are given only for firm matches. Rows give clone size only sometimes, using once, few, many, or a class for an expanded clone.

J gene: TRBJ1-2; V gene: TRBV29-1; D gene: .; clone size: .; CDR3 protein: CSVGQDYGYTF; CDR3 DNA: TGCAGCGTTGGACAGGATTATGGCTACACCTTC
J gene: TRBJ2-7; V gene: TRBV6-5; D gene: TRBD1; clone size: .; CDR3 protein: CASSRTGTGGYEQYF; CDR3 DNA: TGTGCCAGCAGTCGTACCGGGACAGGTGGGTACGAGCAGTACTTC
J gene: TRBJ2-6; V gene: TRBV20-1; D gene: TRBD2; clone size: .; CDR3 protein: CSASSSGDSGANVLTF; CDR3 DNA: TGCAGTGCTAGTTCTAGCGGGGACTCTGGGGCCAACGTCCTGACTTTC
J gene: TRBJ1-3; V gene: TRBV7-2; D gene: TRBD1; clone size: few; CDR3 protein: CASSPQGAAGNTIYF; CDR3 DNA: TGTGCCAGCAGCCCACAGGGGGCAGCGGGAAACACCATATATTTT
J gene: TRBJ1-2; V gene: TRBV10-3; D gene: TRBD1; clone size: .; CDR3 protein: CAISFTGTGPNYGYTF; CDR3 DNA: TGTGCCATCAGTTTTACCGGGACAGGGCCTAACTATGGCTACACCTTC
J gene: TRBJ2-3; V gene: TRBV20-1; D gene: .; clone size: .; CDR3 protein: CSAIFRDTQYF; CDR3 DNA: TGCAGTGCTATCTTCAGAGATACGCAGTATTTT
J gene: TRBJ2-1; V gene: TRBV7-3; D gene: TRBD2; clone size: .; CDR3 protein: CASSLSAGGHNEQFF; CDR3 DNA: TGTGCCAGCAGCTTATCGGCGGGGGGGCACAATGAGCAGTTCTTC
J gene: TRBJ2-1; V gene: TRBV5-1; D gene: .; clone size: few; CDR3 protein: CASSFFGGSSYNEQFF; CDR3 DNA: TGCGCCAGCAGCTTCTTCGGGGGTAGCTCCTACAATGAGCAGTTCTTC
J gene: TRBJ1-4; V gene: TRBV25-1; D gene: .; clone size: .; CDR3 protein: CASRTTEGGEKLFF; CDR3 DNA: TGTGCCAGCAGAACCACTGAGGGAGGCGAAAAACTGTTTTTT
J gene: TRBJ1-6; V gene: TRBV11-2; D gene: .; clone size: .; CDR3 protein: CASSPQGQVYNSPLHF; CDR3 DNA: TGTGCCAGCAGCCCCCAGGGGCAGGTCTATAATTCACCCCTCCACTTT
J gene: TRBJ1-2; V gene: TRBV30; D gene: .; clone size: few; CDR3 protein: CAWRNQGRTYGYTF; CDR3 DNA: TGTGCCTGGAGGAACCAGGGGCGCACCTATGGCTACACCTTC
J gene: TRBJ1-2; V gene: TRBV5-1; D gene: .; clone size: once; CDR3 protein: CASSSFVDSEYGYTF; CDR3 DNA: TGCGCCAGCAGCTCATTCGTAGACTCGGAGTATGGCTACACCTTC
J gene: TRBJ1-6; V gene: TRBV5-4; D gene: .; clone size: once; CDR3 protein: CASSPAQGSSPLHF; CDR3 DNA: TGTGCCAGCAGCCCCGCGCAGGGAAGTTCACCCCTCCACTTT
J gene: TRBJ1-4; V gene: TRBV7-9; D gene: TRBD1; clone size: many; CDR3 protein: CASSLEDRVGEKLFF; CDR3 DNA: TGTGCCAGCAGCTTAGAAGACAGGGTCGGTGAAAAACTGTTTTTT
J gene: TRBJ2-3; V gene: TRBV19; D gene: .; clone size: .; CDR3 protein: CASSPGKGTSTDTQYF; CDR3 DNA: TGTGCCAGTAGTCCCGGCAAGGGGACTAGCACAGATACGCAGTATTTT
J gene: TRBJ2-2; V gene: TRBV6-5; D gene: TRBD1; clone size: .; CDR3 protein: CASSRDRGAGELFF; CDR3 DNA: TGTGCCAGCAGCCGGGACAGGGGGGCCGGGGAGCTGTTTTTT
J gene: TRBJ1-2; V gene: TRBV29-1; D gene: .; clone size: .; CDR3 protein: CSVEGVGNRGYTF; CDR3 DNA: TGCAGCGTTGAAGGGGTGGGCAATAGAGGCTACACCTTC
J gene: TRBJ1-3; V gene: TRBV3-1/TRBV3-2; D gene: .; clone size: few; CDR3 protein: CASSQAGTTIYF; CDR3 DNA: TGTGCCAGCAGCCAAGCCGGTACCACCATATATTTT
J gene: TRBJ1-1; V gene: TRBV18; D gene: .; clone size: .; CDR3 protein: CASSPPMGHTNTEAFF; CDR3 DNA: TGTGCCAGCTCACCACCCATGGGCCACACGAACACTGAAGCTTTCTTT
J gene: TRBJ1-2; V gene: TRBV5-1; D gene: .; clone size: .; CDR3 protein: CASSPISGEGYTF; CDR3 DNA: TGCGCCAGCAGCCCGATCTCCGGAGAAGGCTACACCTTC
J gene: TRBJ2-4; V gene: TRBV7-9; D gene: .; clone size: .; CDR3 protein: CASSRDLAKNIQYF; CDR3 DNA: TGTGCCAGCTCCCGAGATCTAGCCAAAAACATTCAGTACTTC
J gene: TRBJ2-6; V gene: TRBV7-9; D gene: TRBD2; clone size: .; CDR3 protein: CASSPREGRSGANVLTF; CDR3 DNA: TGTGCCAGCAGCCCCCGGGAGGGGCGATCTGGGGCCAACGTCCTGACTTTC
J gene: TRBJ1-2; V gene: TRBV6-5; D gene: .; clone size: .; CDR3 protein: CASSYSGSWGYTF; CDR3 DNA: TGTGCCAGCAGTTACTCAGGGAGCTGGGGCTACACCTTC
J gene: TRBJ1-1; V gene: TRBV11-2; D gene: .; clone size: .; CDR3 protein: CASTPRTGPEAFF; CDR3 DNA: TGTGCCAGCACCCCCCGAACAGGGCCTGAAGCTTTCTTT
J gene: TRBJ2-3; V gene: TRBV30; D gene: TRBD2; clone size: .; CDR3 protein: CAWSGAGGRTDTQYF; CDR3 DNA: TGTGCCTGGAGTGGGGCGGGGGGCCGGACAGATACGCAGTATTTT
J gene: TRBJ2-3; V gene: TRBV12-5; D gene: .; clone size: .; CDR3 protein: CASGWQTETDTQYF; CDR3 DNA: TGTGCTAGTGGTTGGCAAACAGAGACAGATACGCAGTATTTT
J gene: TRBJ1-3; V gene: TRBV5-1; D gene: .; clone size: .; CDR3 protein: CASSLTSGRSGNTIYF; CDR3 DNA: TGCGCCAGCAGCTTGACGTCGGGTCGCTCTGGAAACACCATATATTTT
J gene: TRBJ2-3; V gene: TRBV5-1; D gene: .; clone size: .; CDR3 protein: CASSLAGPDTQYF; CDR3 DNA: TGCGCCAGCAGCTTGGCAGGTCCAGATACGCAGTATTTT
J gene: TRBJ1-1; V gene: TRBV3-1/TRBV3-2; D gene: TRBD1; clone size: .; CDR3 protein: CASSPGGRGYTEAFF; CDR3 DNA: TGTGCCAGCTCCCCAGGGGGTCGCGGTTACACTGAAGCTTTCTTT
J gene: TRBJ2-7; V gene: TRBV16; D gene: TRBD1; clone size: .; CDR3 protein: CASSQGQGLYEQYF; CDR3 DNA: TGTGCCAGCAGCCAGGGACAGGGGCTCTACGAGCAGTACTTC
J gene: TRBJ2-7; V gene: TRBV11-2; D gene: .; clone size: .; CDR3 protein: CASSLDRAGPYEQYF; CDR3 DNA: TGTGCCAGCAGCTTAGATCGAGCAGGGCCCTACGAGCAGTACTTC
J gene: TRBJ2-3; V gene: TRBV7-9; D gene: TRBD2; clone size: .; CDR3 protein: CASSPWTSGSTDTQYF; CDR3 DNA: TGTGCCAGCAGCCCTTGGACTAGCGGGAGCACAGATACGCAGTATTTT
J gene: TRBJ1-3; V gene: TRBV7-9; D gene: .; clone size: .; CDR3 protein: CASSPRGLTSGNTIYF; CDR3 DNA: TGTGCCAGCAGCCCCCGAGGACTGACCTCTGGAAACACCATATATTTT
J gene: TRBJ2-1; V gene: TRBV11-2; D gene: TRBD2; clone size: .; CDR3 protein: CASRSPVFAGGRNEQFF; CDR3 DNA: TGTGCCAGCAGGTCCCCCGTCTTTGCGGGGGGGCGTAATGAGCAGTTCTTC
J gene: TRBJ2-7; V gene: TRBV12-5; D gene: TRBD1; clone size: .; CDR3 protein: CASGLVRGLNEQYF; CDR3 DNA: TGTGCTAGTGGTTTGGTGAGGGGGCTAAACGAGCAGTACTTC
J gene: TRBJ2-3; V gene: TRBV2; D gene: .; clone size: .; CDR3 protein: CASKQWVRTDTQYF; CDR3 DNA: TGTGCCAGCAAACAGTGGGTACGAACAGATACGCAGTATTTT
J gene: TRBJ1-4; V gene: TRBV19; D gene: TRBD1; clone size: .; CDR3 protein: CASSTGQRTRANEKLFF; CDR3 DNA: TGTGCCAGTAGTACGGGACAGCGTACCAGGGCTAATGAAAAACTGTTTTTT
J gene: TRBJ1-1; V gene: TRBV7-2; D gene: .; clone size: .; CDR3 protein: CASSVRQTRTEAFF; CDR3 DNA: TGTGCCAGCAGCGTGCGACAGACTCGGACTGAAGCTTTCTTT
J gene: TRBJ2-7; V gene: TRBV30; D gene: TRBD1; clone size: .; CDR3 protein: CAWNRQGSYEQYF; CDR3 DNA: TGTGCCTGGAACCGACAGGGGTCCTACGAGCAGTACTTC
J gene: TRBJ1-2; V gene: TRBV12-3/TRBV12-4; D gene: TRBD1; clone size: .; CDR3 protein: CASSKQGAGGYTF; CDR3 DNA: TGTGCCAGCAGTAAACAGGGGGCGGGTGGCTACACCTTC
J gene: TRBJ1-3; V gene: TRBV7-3; D gene: .; clone size: .; CDR3 protein: CASSKGVSGNTIYF; CDR3 DNA: TGTGCCAGCAGCAAGGGGGTTTCGGGAAACACCATATATTTT
J gene: TRBJ2-7; V gene: TRBV4-1; D gene: .; clone size: .; CDR3 protein: CASSHDRLGGREQYF; CDR3 DNA: TGCGCCAGCAGCCACGACCGTCTTGGGGGCAGGGAGCAGTACTTC
J gene: TRBJ2-7; V gene: TRBV3-1/TRBV3-2; D gene: TRBD1; clone size: .; CDR3 protein: CASSRAGQGIVHEQYF; CDR3 DNA: TGTGCCAGCAGCCGAGCGGGACAGGGGATTGTTCACGAGCAGTACTTC
J gene: TRBJ2-1; V gene: TRBV5-1; D gene: TRBD2; clone size: .; CDR3 protein: CASSRITSGDNEQFF; CDR3 DNA: TGCGCCAGCAGCCGAATTACTAGCGGAGACAATGAGCAGTTCTTC
J gene: TRBJ1-1; V gene: TRBV19; D gene: .; clone size: .; CDR3 protein: CASSMPGRGHTEAFF; CDR3 DNA: TGTGCCAGTAGTATGCCAGGACGGGGTCACACTGAAGCTTTCTTT
J gene: TRBJ1-3; V gene: TRBV9; D gene: .; clone size: .; CDR3 protein: CASRRDRSGNTIYF; CDR3 DNA: TGTGCCAGCAGGAGAGACAGGAGTGGAAACACCATATATTTT
J gene: TRBJ1-2; V gene: TRBV5-6; D gene: .; clone size: once; CDR3 protein: CASSSPQGKPNYGYTF; CDR3 DNA: TGTGCCAGCAGCTCGCCCCAGGGAAAACCTAACTATGGCTACACCTTC
J gene: TRBJ1-1; V gene: TRBV18; D gene: TRBD1; clone size: .; CDR3 protein: CANSLPQGGPAEAFF; CDR3 DNA: TGTGCCAACTCACTACCACAGGGGGGTCCTGCTGAAGCTTTCTTT
J gene: TRBJ2-5; V gene: TRBV18; D gene: TRBD1; clone size: once; CDR3 protein: CASSLDFPGGDF; CDR3 DNA: TGTGCCAGCTCACTGGATTTCCCAGGGGGTGACTTC
J gene: TRBJ1-2; V gene: TRBV9; D gene: .; clone size: .; CDR3 protein: CASSVAPTTSNYGYTF; CDR3 DNA: TGTGCCAGCAGCGTAGCTCCAACAACAAGTAACTATGGCTACACCTTC